A selection of T cell receptor beta chains follows, all from one sample in a study of blood T cell repertoires in COVID-19. Libraries were prepared by immunoSEQ multiplex PCR; TCRdb keeps only in-frame clonotypes and omits some of them. The table records 360,000 or so clones, under 85% of them present only once. Sequencing was performed on PBMCs or T cells enriched from blood (not recorded which). The receptors derive from a woman between 45 and 65 years old who had recovered from COVID-19. Both conserved end residues are part of each CDR3. Each record gives: D gene, V gene, clone size, J gene, CDR3 protein, CDR3 DNA. A D gene is named only where the DNA matches it firmly. The size of a clone is reported for some rows only, either as once, few or many, or as a class for expanded clones.

NA	TRBV18	NA	TRBJ1-2	CASSLDRNYGYTF	TGTGCCAGCTCTCTGGACAGAAACTATGGCTACACCTTC
NA	TRBV4-1	NA	TRBJ1-1	CASSQDGGYTEAFF	TGCGCCAGCAGCCAAGATGGGGGCTACACTGAAGCTTTCTTT
TRBD1	TRBV2	NA	TRBJ1-2	CASSADRGNYGYTF	TGTGCCAGCAGTGCCGACAGGGGCAACTATGGCTACACCTTC
NA	TRBV5-1	NA	TRBJ1-2	CASSLALGADGYTF	TGCGCCAGCAGCTTGGCCCTGGGGGCGGATGGCTACACCTTC
NA	TRBV15	NA	TRBJ1-1	CATSREDSNTEAFF	TGTGCCACCAGCAGAGAAGACAGCAACACTGAAGCTTTCTTT
NA	TRBV30	few	TRBJ2-2	CAWISGGGELFF	TGTGCCTGGATCTCTGGCGGGGGGGAGCTGTTTTTT
NA	TRBV4-1	NA	TRBJ2-7	CASSDGGPYEQYF	TGCGCCAGCAGCGACGGGGGTCCCTACGAGCAGTACTTC
TRBD1	TRBV5-6	few	TRBJ1-3	CASSPGTGVGNTIYF	TGTGCCAGCAGCCCCGGGACAGGGGTGGGAAACACCATATATTTT
NA	TRBV6-5	NA	TRBJ1-2	CASSYSTQGTYGYTF	TGTGCCAGCAGTTACTCGACTCAGGGGACCTATGGCTACACCTTC
NA	TRBV15	NA	TRBJ2-1	CATSRDQSGSEEDEQFF	TGTGCCACCAGCAGAGATCAATCCGGGTCTGAAGAGGATGAGCAGTTCTTC
NA	TRBV27	NA	TRBJ2-6	CATSGLISGANVLTF	TGTGCCACCTCCGGACTGATCTCCGGGGCCAACGTCCTGACTTTC
NA	TRBV27	NA	TRBJ1-2	CASSPDGGFGYTF	TGTGCCAGCAGTCCGGATGGGGGCTTCGGCTACACCTTC
TRBD1	TRBV2	NA	TRBJ1-2	CASSDRDRGTNYGYTF	TGTGCCAGCAGTGACCGGGACAGGGGAACAAACTATGGCTACACCTTC
NA	TRBV5-1	NA	TRBJ1-5	CASSLSGNQPQHF	TGCGCCAGCAGCTTGTCAGGGAATCAGCCCCAGCATTTT
TRBD1	TRBV6-1	NA	TRBJ1-1	CASSDRGMNTEAFF	TGTGCCAGCAGTGACAGGGGGATGAACACTGAAGCTTTCTTT
NA	TRBV5-4	NA	TRBJ1-1	CASSLMGGSGGTEAFF	TGTGCCAGCAGCTTGATGGGAGGGTCGGGGGGCACTGAAGCTTTCTTT
TRBD1	TRBV7-2	NA	TRBJ2-7	CASRPGTGTYEQYF	TGTGCCAGCAGACCCGGGACAGGGACCTACGAGCAGTACTTC
NA	TRBV6-1	NA	TRBJ2-1	CASSERELVPYNEQFF	TGTGCCAGCAGTGAGAGGGAACTAGTCCCCTACAATGAGCAGTTCTTC
NA	TRBV11-3	NA	TRBJ1-2	CASSPDRSYGYTF	TGTGCCAGCAGTCCTGACAGGAGCTATGGCTACACCTTC
NA	TRBV7-9	NA	TRBJ1-1	CASSGGSRTEAFF	TGTGCCAGCAGCGGGGGCTCGAGGACTGAAGCTTTCTTT
TRBD1	TRBV9	once	TRBJ2-7	CASSVGPQGVYEQYF	TGTGCCAGCAGCGTAGGTCCCCAGGGGGTCTACGAGCAGTACTTC
NA	TRBV29-1	few	TRBJ2-7	CSVELSGSSGYEQYF	TGCAGCGTTGAATTAAGTGGCAGTTCGGGCTACGAGCAGTACTTC
NA	TRBV19	NA	TRBJ1-1	CASSKPYGTRDEVGALAEAFF	TGTGCCAGTAGTAAACCCTATGGGACAAGGGATGAGGTCGGGGCCCTTGCTGAAGCTTTCTTT
NA	TRBV30	NA	TRBJ2-5	CAWSGRVRETQYF	TGTGCCTGGAGTGGCAGGGTCCGGGAGACCCAGTACTTC
NA	TRBV11-3	NA	TRBJ1-1	CASSLGQGTEAFF	TGTGCCAGCAGCTTGGGCCAGGGGACTGAAGCTTTCTTT
NA	TRBV5-4	NA	TRBJ2-7	CASSLGGQLSEQYF	TGTGCCAGCAGCTTGGGTGGACAGTTAAGCGAGCAGTACTTC
NA	TRBV19	once	TRBJ1-2	CASNPLGVDGGDGYTF	TGTGCCAGTAACCCCTTGGGCGTGGACGGAGGAGATGGCTACACCTTC
NA	TRBV29-1	NA	TRBJ2-2	CSATPGPTGELFF	TGCAGCGCTACACCAGGGCCCACCGGGGAGCTGTTTTTT